Listed below are T cell receptor beta chains from one sample, sequenced in a study of blood T cell repertoires in COVID-19. Here immunoSEQ multiplex PCR was the method, and the copy in TCRdb shows in-frame clones only, minus some. The sample lists about 75,000 clones, roughly 88% occurring once. The sample consisted of peripheral blood. The receptors shown here come from a woman in her 50s with acute or convalescent COVID-19. The CDR3 runs from the conserved cysteine through the conserved F or W. The D gene is left open where the match is weak. Part of the rows lack a size; the others show once, few, many or a class for expanded clones.

d_call	v_call	j_call	clone_size	cdr3_aa	cdr3_nt
NA	TRBV19	TRBJ2-3	NA	CASSILGVDTQYF	TGTGCCAGTAGTATACTAGGGGTAGATACGCAGTATTTT
NA	TRBV18	TRBJ2-5	NA	CASSPTEGLVGETQYF	TGTGCCAGCTCACCAACTGAGGGTTTGGTTGGAGAGACCCAGTACTTC
NA	TRBV6-5	TRBJ1-2	NA	CASSYSGNLIYGYTF	TGTGCCAGCAGTTACTCCGGGAACCTAATCTATGGCTACACCTTC
NA	TRBV13	TRBJ2-7	NA	CASSPRQGYEQYF	TGTGCCAGCTCCCCCCGCCAGGGCTACGAGCAGTACTTC
NA	TRBV2	TRBJ2-1	NA	CASSGQDEQFF	TGTGCCAGCAGTGGACAGGATGAGCAGTTCTTC
NA	TRBV7-9	TRBJ2-2	NA	CASSLIIGRQANTGELFF	TGTGCCAGCAGCTTAATAATTGGCAGGCAAGCGAACACCGGGGAGCTGTTTTTT
NA	TRBV7-9	TRBJ2-1	NA	CASSPRQSSYNEQFF	TGTGCCAGCAGCCCTAGACAGAGCTCCTACAATGAGCAGTTCTTC
TRBD1	TRBV13	TRBJ2-7	NA	CASSLAGQHEQYF	TGTGCCAGCAGCTTAGCGGGACAGCACGAGCAGTACTTC
TRBD2	TRBV13	TRBJ2-7	NA	CASSLERGASEQYF	TGTGCCAGCAGCTTAGAGCGGGGGGCAAGCGAGCAGTACTTC
NA	TRBV4-2	TRBJ2-2	NA	CASSQDRGDGELFF	TGTGCCAGCAGCCAAGACAGGGGGGACGGGGAGCTGTTTTTT
NA	TRBV28	TRBJ2-5	NA	CASSFPNPVGTQYF	TGTGCCAGCAGTTTCCCCAATCCGGTCGGGACCCAGTACTTC
TRBD1	TRBV3-1/TRBV3-2	TRBJ1-5	NA	CASSRDRLNQPQHF	TGTGCCAGCAGCCGGGACAGGTTGAATCAGCCCCAGCATTTT
TRBD1	TRBV19	TRBJ1-2	NA	CASSTTGGLYGYTF	TGTGCCAGTAGCACTACAGGGGGCCTTTATGGCTACACCTTC
NA	TRBV4-2	TRBJ2-1	few	CASSFTAYNEQFF	TGTGCCAGCAGTTTTACAGCCTACAATGAGCAGTTCTTC
NA	TRBV6-5	TRBJ1-2	once	CASRLRQGHDGYTF	TGTGCCAGCAGATTACGGCAGGGACATGATGGCTACACCTTC
TRBD2	TRBV28	TRBJ2-3	NA	CASSSGENTQYF	TGTGCCAGCAGTAGCGGGGAGAATACGCAGTATTTT
NA	TRBV5-1	TRBJ2-3	NA	CASIPGDPTDTQYF	TGCGCCAGCATCCCGGGAGATCCCACAGATACGCAGTATTTT
NA	TRBV7-2	TRBJ2-7	NA	CASSQGHAYEQYF	TGTGCCAGCAGCCAGGGACATGCCTACGAGCAGTACTTC
TRBD1	TRBV10-3	TRBJ2-7	NA	CAISESGQGYEQYF	TGTGCCATCAGTGAGTCCGGACAGGGGTACGAGCAGTACTTC
TRBD1	TRBV5-5	TRBJ2-7	NA	CASSPVRTGADEQYF	TGTGCCAGCAGCCCGGTGAGGACAGGGGCCGACGAGCAGTACTTC
NA	TRBV27	TRBJ2-7	NA	CASSLRRWWKYF	TGTGCCAGCAGTTTAAGGCGGTGGTGGAAGTACTTC
NA	TRBV5-1	TRBJ2-3	NA	CASSFLFHRTDTQYF	TGCGCCAGCAGCTTCTTGTTCCATAGAACAGATACGCAGTATTTT
TRBD1	TRBV7-9	TRBJ2-7	few	CASSSYQPGQAYEQYF	TGTGCCAGCAGCTCCTACCAACCCGGACAGGCCTACGAGCAGTACTTC
NA	TRBV19	TRBJ2-5	NA	CASSISTPETQYF	TGTGCCAGTAGTATAAGCACCCCGGAGACCCAGTACTTC
TRBD1	TRBV18	TRBJ1-5	NA	CASSPPGPTGKQPQHF	TGTGCCAGCTCACCACCGGGCCCGACAGGGAAACAGCCCCAGCATTTT
NA	TRBV20-1	TRBJ2-7	NA	CSAVPGDEQYF	TGCAGTGCCGTCCCAGGGGACGAGCAGTACTTC
NA	TRBV11-2	TRBJ1-4	NA	CASSFPRGGGHNNEKLFF	TGTGCCAGCAGCTTCCCAAGGGGGGGAGGGCACAATAATGAAAAACTGTTTTTT
TRBD1	TRBV4-1	TRBJ1-1	NA	CASSQDEGAYTEAFF	TGCGCCAGCAGCCAAGATGAGGGGGCATACACTGAAGCTTTCTTT
NA	TRBV19	TRBJ1-5	NA	CASSMEGWNQPQHF	TGTGCCAGTAGTATGGAGGGGTGGAATCAGCCCCAGCATTTT
TRBD2	TRBV19	TRBJ2-7	NA	CASSIGRAGAINEQYF	TGTGCCAGTAGTATAGGTCGAGCGGGAGCCATAAACGAGCAGTACTTC
NA	TRBV29-1	TRBJ2-5	NA	CSVPPEGLETQYF	TGCAGCGTTCCCCCAGAGGGTCTGGAGACCCAGTACTTC
NA	TRBV7-2	TRBJ2-1	NA	CASSLAAAVFYNEQFF	TGTGCCAGCAGCTTAGCTGCAGCGGTATTTTACAATGAGCAGTTCTTC
NA	TRBV18	TRBJ2-4	NA	CASSSRDTQNIQYF	TGTGCCAGCTCATCAAGGGACACACAAAACATTCAGTACTTC
TRBD2	TRBV7-3	TRBJ2-1	few	CASKRGSSYNEQFF	TGTGCCAGCAAGCGGGGAAGCTCCTACAATGAGCAGTTCTTC
NA	TRBV5-1	TRBJ2-3	NA	CASSSGVRGTDTQYF	TGCGCCAGCAGCTCGGGGGTCCGTGGCACAGATACGCAGTATTTT
NA	TRBV19	TRBJ1-1	NA	CASSTLGSIWNTEAFF	TGTGCCAGTAGCACTTTGGGGAGTATTTGGAACACTGAAGCTTTCTTT
TRBD1	TRBV27	TRBJ1-4	NA	CASSPRRGQPNEKLFF	TGTGCCAGCAGTCCTAGGAGGGGACAGCCAAATGAAAAACTGTTTTTT
TRBD2	TRBV7-8	TRBJ2-5	NA	CASSPGTSAETQYF	TGTGCCAGCAGCCCAGGGACTAGCGCCGAGACCCAGTACTTC
NA	TRBV12-3/TRBV12-4	TRBJ1-5	few	CASSFTREEPQHF	TGTGCCAGCAGTTTCACCAGGGAGGAACCCCAGCATTTT
TRBD2	TRBV28	TRBJ2-5	few	CASSLSLAGVKTQYF	TGTGCCAGCAGTTTAAGTCTAGCGGGAGTGAAGACCCAGTACTTC
TRBD2	TRBV6-6	TRBJ2-2	NA	CASKSGTLNTGELFF	TGTGCCAGCAAAAGCGGGACTTTGAACACCGGGGAGCTGTTTTTT
NA	TRBV11-2	TRBJ2-2	NA	CASSLLASANTGELFF	TGTGCCAGCAGCTTATTAGCCAGCGCGAACACCGGGGAGCTGTTTTTT
TRBD1	TRBV7-9	TRBJ1-6	NA	CASSNMGQADNSPLHF	TGTGCCAGCAGCAATATGGGACAGGCGGATAATTCACCCCTCCACTTT
TRBD1	TRBV6-5	TRBJ1-6	NA	CASRQTGEGSPLHF	TGTGCCAGCAGGCAGACAGGGGAAGGCTCACCCCTCCACTTT
NA	TRBV5-5	TRBJ1-1	NA	CASTLGPGSTEAFF	TGTGCCAGCACCCTCGGCCCGGGTAGTACTGAAGCTTTCTTT
NA	TRBV25-1	TRBJ2-7	NA	CASSGGGALRSYEQYF	TGTGCCAGCAGCGGAGGGGGGGCCCTGAGGTCCTACGAGCAGTACTTC
NA	TRBV2	TRBJ2-7	NA	CASSEAWSNYEQYF	TGTGCCAGCAGTGAAGCTTGGAGCAACTACGAGCAGTACTTC
NA	TRBV6-2/TRBV6-3	TRBJ2-7	once	CASSQTGIKYF	TGTGCCAGCAGTCAGACAGGTATCAAGTACTTC
TRBD2	TRBV30	TRBJ2-7	NA	CAWRRLAGREQYF	TGTGCCTGGAGGCGGCTAGCGGGTCGGGAGCAGTACTTC
TRBD1	TRBV5-1	TRBJ1-1	NA	CASSPGQGVHTEAFF	TGCGCCAGCAGCCCCGGACAGGGGGTCCACACTGAAGCTTTCTTT
NA	TRBV7-2	TRBJ1-2	NA	CASSSLREGLDYGYTF	TGTGCCAGCAGCTCCCTCAGGGAGGGCTTGGACTATGGCTACACCTTC
TRBD2	TRBV2	TRBJ2-2	NA	CASSGLAGRVGELFF	TGTGCCAGCAGTGGTCTAGCGGGTCGGGTCGGGGAGCTGTTTTTT
TRBD1	TRBV25-1	TRBJ2-7	NA	CASSDQDRGSYEQYF	TGTGCCAGCAGTGATCAGGACAGGGGCTCCTACGAGCAGTACTTC
TRBD2	TRBV19	TRBJ2-1	medium-sized	CASSAGVASYNEQFF	TGTGCCAGTAGTGCGGGGGTGGCGTCCTACAATGAGCAGTTCTTC
NA	TRBV12-3/TRBV12-4	TRBJ2-7	once	CASRLRGEQYF	TGTGCCAGCAGGCTTCGGGGCGAGCAGTACTTC
TRBD2	TRBV5-1	TRBJ2-1	NA	CASSFSREQLNEQFF	TGCGCCAGCAGCTTTTCGCGGGAGCAATTAAATGAGCAGTTCTTC
NA	TRBV11-3	TRBJ1-1	NA	CASSFMTGTEAFF	TGTGCCAGCAGCTTTATGACGGGGACTGAAGCTTTCTTT